Listed below are T cell receptor beta chains from one sample, sequenced in a study of shared T cell receptors in the human thymus. Method: immunoSEQ multiplex PCR; TCRdb's copy keeps in-frame clones and lacks some. The repertoire holds some 760,000 clones, with approximately 83% as singletons. The sample also formed part of further work on human thymus T cells.

Specimen: thymocytes. These receptors originate from a girl in the first two years of life with a congenital heart defect. Both conserved end residues are part of each CDR3. The D gene is left open where the match is weak. Only part of the rows carry a size: once, few, many, or a class if the clone is expanded.

CDR3nt: TGTGCCAGTGGACAGGGGTACTTC
CDR3aa: CASGQGYF
v_gene: TRBV2
abundance: .
j_gene: TRBJ2-5
d_gene: TRBD1

CDR3nt: TGCAGCGTTGTGAGGGACAGGGCCCGGAATGAGCAGTTCTTC
CDR3aa: CSVVRDRARNEQFF
v_gene: TRBV29-1
abundance: .
j_gene: TRBJ2-1
d_gene: TRBD1

CDR3nt: TGTGCCAGCAGTTACTCGGTCGGGGGAAACTACAATGAGCAGTTCTTC
CDR3aa: CASSYSVGGNYNEQFF
v_gene: TRBV6-5
abundance: .
j_gene: TRBJ2-1
d_gene: .

CDR3nt: TGTGCCAGCAGTGTTAGTCAGGCCGCCTACAACTATGGCTACACCTTC
CDR3aa: CASSVSQAAYNYGYTF
v_gene: TRBV2
abundance: .
j_gene: TRBJ1-2
d_gene: .

CDR3nt: TGTGCCAGCAGCGTAGAGCGAGCGGGGCGGCGGGTTGGGCAGTTCTTC
CDR3aa: CASSVERAGRRVGQFF
v_gene: TRBV9
abundance: .
j_gene: TRBJ2-1
d_gene: TRBD2

CDR3nt: TGTGCCAGCAGCGTAGAGAGCGGGGACCCCTACGAGCAGTACTTC
CDR3aa: CASSVESGDPYEQYF
v_gene: TRBV9
abundance: once
j_gene: TRBJ2-7
d_gene: TRBD2

CDR3nt: TGTGCCAGTAGAACAGAGGAGACCCAGTACTTC
CDR3aa: CASRTEETQYF
v_gene: TRBV19
abundance: .
j_gene: TRBJ2-5
d_gene: .

CDR3nt: TGTGCCAGCAGGACCGGAACAGGAGCCTACAATGAGCAGTTCTTC
CDR3aa: CASRTGTGAYNEQFF
v_gene: TRBV28
abundance: once
j_gene: TRBJ2-1
d_gene: .

CDR3nt: TGTGCCAGCAGTGACGGTGGGGGCCGTGAAGCTTTCTTT
CDR3aa: CASSDGGGREAFF
v_gene: TRBV6-4
abundance: .
j_gene: TRBJ1-1
d_gene: .

CDR3nt: TGCAGCGCCTCTGACTACTCCGATGAGCAGTTCTTC
CDR3aa: CSASDYSDEQFF
v_gene: TRBV29-1
abundance: once
j_gene: TRBJ2-1
d_gene: .

CDR3nt: TGTGCCAGCAGTTTGGGGACAGTGAGCTCCTACGAGCAGTACTTC
CDR3aa: CASSLGTVSSYEQYF
v_gene: TRBV28
abundance: .
j_gene: TRBJ2-7
d_gene: TRBD1

CDR3nt: TGTGCCAGCAGTTCAACCCACGGGACAGGCCGGGATGGCTACACCTTC
CDR3aa: CASSSTHGTGRDGYTF
v_gene: TRBV27
abundance: .
j_gene: TRBJ1-2
d_gene: TRBD1

CDR3nt: TGCGCCAGCAGCGCAGGACTGCGCTCTGGAAACACCATATATTTT
CDR3aa: CASSAGLRSGNTIYF
v_gene: TRBV5-1
abundance: .
j_gene: TRBJ1-3
d_gene: .

CDR3nt: TGTGCCAGCAGTCCGCAGGGACAGGGGATCTACGAGCAGTACTTC
CDR3aa: CASSPQGQGIYEQYF
v_gene: TRBV7-8
abundance: .
j_gene: TRBJ2-7
d_gene: TRBD1

CDR3nt: TGTGCCAGCAGCTTACGGGCGGACTGGAGGACTAGCACAGATACGCAGTATTTT
CDR3aa: CASSLRADWRTSTDTQYF
v_gene: TRBV7-9
abundance: .
j_gene: TRBJ2-3
d_gene: .

CDR3nt: TGTGCCAGCACCGCGACAGCCTCCTACGAGCAGTACTTC
CDR3aa: CASTATASYEQYF
v_gene: TRBV6-5
abundance: .
j_gene: TRBJ2-7
d_gene: .

CDR3nt: TGTGCCAGCACCCCGTTGGGGGGGGTAAATTCACCCCTCCACTTT
CDR3aa: CASTPLGGVNSPLHF
v_gene: TRBV6-5
abundance: .
j_gene: TRBJ1-6
d_gene: .

CDR3nt: TGTGCCAGCAGCTTGGGCGACAGGGAGAACACTGAAGCTTTCTTT
CDR3aa: CASSLGDRENTEAFF
v_gene: TRBV7-6
abundance: .
j_gene: TRBJ1-1
d_gene: TRBD1

CDR3nt: TGTGCCAGCAGCCCCAGCTTAAGACAGGTCCCCTACGAGCAGTACTTC
CDR3aa: CASSPSLRQVPYEQYF
v_gene: TRBV7-9
abundance: .
j_gene: TRBJ2-7
d_gene: .

CDR3nt: TGCAGCGTTGTTGAAAGGTACAGAAGGATAGCTTTCTTT
CDR3aa: CSVVERYRRIAFF
v_gene: TRBV29-1
abundance: .
j_gene: TRBJ1-1
d_gene: .

CDR3nt: TGCGCCAGCAGCCAAGATGGACAGCATCAGCCCCAGCATTTT
CDR3aa: CASSQDGQHQPQHF
v_gene: TRBV4-3
abundance: .
j_gene: TRBJ1-5
d_gene: .

CDR3nt: TGTGCCAGCAGTGAAACGGAGAGGGGGACATGCGATGAGCAGTTCTTC
CDR3aa: CASSETERGTCDEQFF
v_gene: TRBV25-1
abundance: .
j_gene: TRBJ2-1
d_gene: .

CDR3nt: TGTGCCTGGAGCCCACGACAGGGGAACACTGAAGCTTTCTTT
CDR3aa: CAWSPRQGNTEAFF
v_gene: TRBV30
abundance: once
j_gene: TRBJ1-1
d_gene: TRBD1

CDR3nt: TGCGCCAGCAGCTTAGTACCCTCCGAGCAGTACTTC
CDR3aa: CASSLVPSEQYF
v_gene: TRBV5-1
abundance: .
j_gene: TRBJ2-7
d_gene: .

CDR3nt: TGTGCCACCAGCAGAGCCTCAATACCCCCCTGGAGTTTGGAGGCGGAGCACAGTGAAGCTTTCTTT
CDR3aa: CATSRASIPPWSLEAEHSEAFF
v_gene: TRBV15
abundance: once
j_gene: TRBJ1-1
d_gene: .

CDR3nt: TGTGCCAGCAGCCTCCAGAACGGGGCAACTAATGAAAAACTGTTTTTT
CDR3aa: CASSLQNGATNEKLFF
v_gene: TRBV5-6
abundance: .
j_gene: TRBJ1-4
d_gene: .

CDR3nt: TGTGCCAGCAGCTTAATTCCGGTCAGGGAGGGGGTTCCGGTGAACACTGAAGCTTTCTTT
CDR3aa: CASSLIPVREGVPVNTEAFF
v_gene: TRBV7-6
abundance: .
j_gene: TRBJ1-1
d_gene: .

CDR3nt: TGTGCCAGCTCAATAACAGGGGGATACACCGGGGAGCTGTTTTTT
CDR3aa: CASSITGGYTGELFF
v_gene: TRBV18
abundance: .
j_gene: TRBJ2-2
d_gene: TRBD1

CDR3nt: TGCGCCAGCAGCCAAGATCGTATAAGCCCCGAGTTCTATGGCTACACCTTC
CDR3aa: CASSQDRISPEFYGYTF
v_gene: TRBV4-1
abundance: .
j_gene: TRBJ1-2
d_gene: .

CDR3nt: TGCGCCAGCAGCTCGGGACAGCTATATGGCTACACCTTC
CDR3aa: CASSSGQLYGYTF
v_gene: TRBV5-1
abundance: .
j_gene: TRBJ1-2
d_gene: TRBD1

CDR3nt: TGTGCCAGCAGTTACTCGAACGACAGGAGGAACACTGAAGCTTTCTTT
CDR3aa: CASSYSNDRRNTEAFF
v_gene: TRBV6-6
abundance: .
j_gene: TRBJ1-1
d_gene: .

CDR3nt: TGTGCCAGCGGGGCCCTTTACCTCCCCTACGAGCAGTACTTC
CDR3aa: CASGALYLPYEQYF
v_gene: TRBV28
abundance: .
j_gene: TRBJ2-7
d_gene: .

CDR3nt: TGCGCCAGCAGCTCACTAGCGGGGGTACCCCGCGATACGCAGTATTTT
CDR3aa: CASSSLAGVPRDTQYF
v_gene: TRBV5-1
abundance: .
j_gene: TRBJ2-3
d_gene: TRBD2

CDR3nt: TGCGCCAGCAGCCAAGAAATACAGGACGGAAACACCATATATTTT
CDR3aa: CASSQEIQDGNTIYF
v_gene: TRBV4-1
abundance: .
j_gene: TRBJ1-3
d_gene: .

CDR3nt: TGCAGCGTTCTGCAATCAGGGGGCCCTAATGAAAAACTGTTTTTT
CDR3aa: CSVLQSGGPNEKLFF
v_gene: TRBV29-1
abundance: .
j_gene: TRBJ1-4
d_gene: TRBD1

CDR3nt: TGTGCTAGTGGTTTGGTTAGGGGAGGGGGGACTGGGGCCAACGTCCTGACTTTC
CDR3aa: CASGLVRGGGTGANVLTF
v_gene: TRBV12-5
abundance: .
j_gene: TRBJ2-6
d_gene: .

CDR3nt: TGTGCCAGCAGTCTCAATCAGCCCCAGCATTTT
CDR3aa: CASSLNQPQHF
v_gene: TRBV28
abundance: .
j_gene: TRBJ1-5
d_gene: .

CDR3nt: TGTGCCAGCAGTAACTATTCGACGGTTGGGGAGACCCAGTACTTC
CDR3aa: CASSNYSTVGETQYF
v_gene: TRBV6-1
abundance: .
j_gene: TRBJ2-5
d_gene: .

CDR3nt: TGTGCCACCAACAGGCAGGGGGGATATAGCAATCAGCCCCAGCATTTT
CDR3aa: CATNRQGGYSNQPQHF
v_gene: TRBV15
abundance: .
j_gene: TRBJ1-5
d_gene: TRBD1

CDR3nt: TGCAGTACCGCCAGGGAGGTTGGCTACACCTTC
CDR3aa: CSTAREVGYTF
v_gene: TRBV20-1
abundance: .
j_gene: TRBJ1-2
d_gene: .

CDR3nt: TGTGCCAGCAGTCCCTCGGACAGGGGAAGGCAGTTCTTC
CDR3aa: CASSPSDRGRQFF
v_gene: TRBV28
abundance: .
j_gene: TRBJ2-1
d_gene: TRBD1

CDR3nt: TGTGCTAGTGGTTTGGCCTATTCACCCCTCCACTTT
CDR3aa: CASGLAYSPLHF
v_gene: TRBV12-5
abundance: .
j_gene: TRBJ1-6
d_gene: .

CDR3nt: TGTGCTGTGTTCCCCAGGGGGCCCCGGATAGAAAACACTGAAGCTTTCTTT
CDR3aa: CAVFPRGPRIENTEAFF
v_gene: TRBV12-5
abundance: once
j_gene: TRBJ1-1
d_gene: TRBD1

CDR3nt: TGTGCCAGCAGCCTGGCAGGACAGCCAAATTCCCCCCTCCACTTT
CDR3aa: CASSLAGQPNSPLHF
v_gene: TRBV9
abundance: .
j_gene: TRBJ1-6
d_gene: .

CDR3nt: TGTGCCACCAGCAGAGAGGAGGCCCGGTTCTTACCTGAGGAGACCCAGTACTTC
CDR3aa: CATSREEARFLPEETQYF
v_gene: TRBV15
abundance: .
j_gene: TRBJ2-5
d_gene: .

CDR3nt: TGTGCCAGCAGCTTAAAGACCCGGCAGGGTGATTACGAGCAGTACTTC
CDR3aa: CASSLKTRQGDYEQYF
v_gene: TRBV7-2
abundance: few
j_gene: TRBJ2-7
d_gene: .

CDR3nt: TGTGCCAGCACCACATCAGGGCTCGGTACCAAAAACATTCAGTACTTC
CDR3aa: CASTTSGLGTKNIQYF
v_gene: TRBV27
abundance: .
j_gene: TRBJ2-4
d_gene: .

CDR3nt: TGTGCCAGCAGTCCAGGGGGCGAACCCGGGGAGCTGTTTTTT
CDR3aa: CASSPGGEPGELFF
v_gene: TRBV6-5
abundance: .
j_gene: TRBJ2-2
d_gene: TRBD1

CDR3nt: TGTGCCAGTACAAGAGCCAATCAGCCCCAGCATTTT
CDR3aa: CASTRANQPQHF
v_gene: TRBV19
abundance: .
j_gene: TRBJ1-5
d_gene: .

CDR3nt: TGTGCCAGTAGTTCGAATCTAGCGGGGGAGAACACCGGGGAGCTGTTTTTT
CDR3aa: CASSSNLAGENTGELFF
v_gene: TRBV19
abundance: once
j_gene: TRBJ2-2
d_gene: TRBD2

CDR3nt: TGCGCCAGCAGCCAAGATCTGTCCAGGGCCTGCACAGATACGCAGTATTTT
CDR3aa: CASSQDLSRACTDTQYF
v_gene: TRBV4-1
abundance: few
j_gene: TRBJ2-3
d_gene: .

CDR3nt: TGTGCCAGCAGTGTACAGGGGCTCAATCAGCCCCAGCATTTT
CDR3aa: CASSVQGLNQPQHF
v_gene: TRBV6-5
abundance: .
j_gene: TRBJ1-5
d_gene: TRBD1

CDR3nt: TGTGCCAGCAGCGTTGGGACAGGGGACCCCCTACCCCTCCACTTT
CDR3aa: CASSVGTGDPLPLHF
v_gene: TRBV9
abundance: .
j_gene: TRBJ1-6
d_gene: TRBD1

CDR3nt: TGTGCCAGCAGGTTGGGGGGGGAGTCTAACTATGGCTACACCTTC
CDR3aa: CASRLGGESNYGYTF
v_gene: TRBV5-6
abundance: .
j_gene: TRBJ1-2
d_gene: .

CDR3nt: TGTGCCAGCACCGACAGCCCGAACACTGAAGCTTTCTTT
CDR3aa: CASTDSPNTEAFF
v_gene: TRBV6-5
abundance: .
j_gene: TRBJ1-1
d_gene: .

CDR3nt: TGTGCCATCAGTGAATACCGGACAGGGGGCACTGAAGCTTTCTTT
CDR3aa: CAISEYRTGGTEAFF
v_gene: TRBV10-3
abundance: .
j_gene: TRBJ1-1
d_gene: TRBD1

CDR3nt: TGTGCCAGCAGCGCCGTGGAGGGGTCTCCGTACCAAGAGACCCAGTACTTC
CDR3aa: CASSAVEGSPYQETQYF
v_gene: TRBV7-9
abundance: .
j_gene: TRBJ2-5
d_gene: .